One and the same sample provided the 8 T cell receptor beta chains below, sequenced in a study of blood T cell repertoires in COVID-19 (dated by TCRdb to the early 2020s). Library method: the immunoSEQ multiplex PCR assay. Held by TCRdb, this immuneACCESS table contains in-frame sequences only and omits some clones. Under half of the omission traces to an unresolved V gene where checked; the cause of the rest is unknown. This sample comprises more than 200,000 clones, roughly 89% of them detected only once. The leading ten clones occupy roughly 4% of the sample. Sequencing used PBMCs or T cells enriched from blood (not recorded which). These receptors all stem from a woman in her 30s who had recovered from COVID-19.

The chain is built from TRBV28 and TRBJ1-1; 7 bases are a match to TRBD1. J lost 0 bases, V lost 8 bases, and 3 bases had no gene match. The CDR3 is 13 residues long. Per the germline V gene, CDR1 is MDHEN and CDR2 is SYDVKM. CDR3 protein: CASGTDMNTEAFF. The CDR3 region has the DNA TGTGCCAGCGGGACAGACATGAACACTGAAGCTTTCTTT. The entire variable domain, with the rest obtained from reference TRBV28 and TRBJ1-1, is as follows: DVKVTQSSRYLVKRTGEKVFLECVQDMDHENMFWYRQDPGLGLRLIYFSYDVKMKEKGDIPEGYSVSREKKERFSLILESASTNQTSMYLCASGTDMNTEAFFGQGTRLTVV.

The CDR3 DNA is TGTGCCTCTTTGAACAGGGAGAATTCACCCCTCCACTTT. Protein: CASLNRENSPLHF. The J gene is TRBJ1-6, the V gene TRBV6-5; tentative D call: TRBD1 (6 bases). V gave up 11 bases and J gave up 7 bases, with 15 bases separating them. The V gene's germline CDR1 is MNHEY and CDR2 SVGAGI. The CDR3 totals 13 residues.

This chain's CDR3 is CASSGDYNQPQHF. CDR3 DNA: TGTGCCAGCAGTGGGGACTACAATCAGCCCCAGCATTTT. The chain employs TRBV2 and TRBJ1-5; weak D call: TRBD1 (5 bases). Trimming removed 4 bases from V and 3 bases from J, with 7 bases in between. The germline gives CDR1 SNHLY, CDR2 FYNNEI. CDR3 length equals 13 residues.

CDR3 loop: CAWFGRALNYGYTF. CDR3 in DNA: TGTGCCTGGTTTGGGAGGGCGCTAAACTATGGCTACACCTTC. The chain has TRBV30 and TRBJ1-2; D not resolved. The length of the CDR3 is 14 residues. Germline V CDR1 and CDR2: GTSNPN, SVGIG (reference sequence). V lost 5 bases and J 2 bases, leaving 15 bases between the germline ends. The full variable domain, completed using reference TRBV30 and TRBJ1-2, is SQTIHQWPATLVQPVGSPLSLECTVEGTSNPNLYWYRQAAGRGLQLLFYSVGIGQISSEVPQNLSASRPQDRQFILSSKKLLLSDSGFYLCAWFGRALNYGYTFGSGTRLTVV.

Comments on this clone: The germline gene is not matched at one end of the junction; a read error may be the cause. The chain combines TRBV7-7 with TRBJ2-5; 10 bases align to TRBD2. CDR3 length: 17 residues. In germline, CDR1 is SSHAT, CDR2 FNYEAQ (reference sequence). This CDR3 reads CASSLAGASGGAQTQYF. As DNA, the CDR3 is TGTGCTAGCAGCTTAGCGGGAGCTAGCGGGGGCGCCCAGACCCAGTACTTC.

V and J are TRBV7-3 and TRBJ1-1; maybe TRBD1 (6 bases). The CDR3 runs 15 residues. Germline V lookup: CDR1 SGHTA, CDR2 FQGTGA. The V and J ends lost 5 bases and 5 bases respectively, with 18 bases between them. The CDR3, as DNA: TGTGCCAGCAGCCCAGTAACAGGGAAGGGGACTGAAGCTTTCTTT. Translated, it gives CASSPVTGKGTEAFF. The full variable domain, rest sourced from reference TRBV7-3 and TRBJ1-1, is GAGVSQTPSNKVTEKGKYVELRCDPISGHTALYWYRQSLGQGPEFLIYFQGTGAADDSGLPNDRFFAVRPEGSVSTLKIQRTERGDSAVYLCASSPVTGKGTEAFFGQGTRLTVV.

The chain recombines TRBV28 with TRBJ2-7, with D possibly matching TRBD2 (6 bases). This CDR3 is built from 13 residues. With 5 bases removed from V and 4 bases from J, the gap between germline ends came to 12 bases. Germline CDR1 is MDHEN and CDR2 is SYDVKM. Written as DNA, the CDR3 is TGTGCCAGCAGTGTCCCGAGCGGGTACGAGCAGTACTTC. Translated, it gives CASSVPSGYEQYF.

CDR3 coding DNA: TGTGCCAGCATTCCCTCTTCCGGGGTGGGCACTGAAGCTTTCTTT. Translating it yields CASIPSSGVGTEAFF. V gene TRBV6-5 combines with J gene TRBJ1-1; D is ambiguous. V was cut by 7 bases and J by 4 bases, with 19 bases left in between. The CDR3 is made up of 15 amino acids. Germline V CDR1 and CDR2: MNHEY, SVGAGI.